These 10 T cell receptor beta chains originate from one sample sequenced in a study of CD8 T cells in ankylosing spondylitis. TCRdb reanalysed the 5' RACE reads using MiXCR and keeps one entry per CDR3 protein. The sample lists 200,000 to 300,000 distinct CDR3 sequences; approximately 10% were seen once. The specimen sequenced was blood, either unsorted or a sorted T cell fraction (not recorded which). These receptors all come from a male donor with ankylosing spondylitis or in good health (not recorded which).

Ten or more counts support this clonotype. This chain's CDR3 is CASSLNPRGVYEQYF. The CDR3 DNA follows: TGTGCCAGCAGTTTAAACCCCAGGGGTGTATACGAGCAGTACTTC. The rearrangement joins TRBV27 to TRBJ2-7; D is perhaps TRBD1 (6 bases). CDR1 is MNHEY, CDR2 SMNVEV, per germline (reference sequence). The length of the CDR3 is 15 residues. V was cut by 2 bases and J by 4 bases, with 15 bases left in between.

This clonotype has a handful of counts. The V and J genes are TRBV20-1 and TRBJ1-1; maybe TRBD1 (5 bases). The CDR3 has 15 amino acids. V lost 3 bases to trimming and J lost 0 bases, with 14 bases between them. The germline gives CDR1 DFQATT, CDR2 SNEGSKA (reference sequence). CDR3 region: CSASFGGSMNTEAFF. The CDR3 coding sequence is TGCAGTGCTAGTTTCGGGGGATCGATGAACACTGAAGCTTTCTTT.

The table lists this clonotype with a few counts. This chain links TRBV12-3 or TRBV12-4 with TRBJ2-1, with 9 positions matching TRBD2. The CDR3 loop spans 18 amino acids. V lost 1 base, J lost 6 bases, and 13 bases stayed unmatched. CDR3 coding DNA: TGTGCCAGCAGTTTAGTGCGGGGGGGCCTCCGGGAGCTCAATGAGCAGTTCTTC. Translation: CASSLVRGGLRELNEQFF.

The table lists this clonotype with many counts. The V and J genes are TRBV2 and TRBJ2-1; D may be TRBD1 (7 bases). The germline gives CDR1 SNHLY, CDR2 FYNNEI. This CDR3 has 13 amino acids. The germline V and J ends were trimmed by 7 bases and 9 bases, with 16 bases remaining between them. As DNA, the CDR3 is TGTGCCAGCAACTACTACCAGGGGGGTGAGCAGTTCTTC. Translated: CASNYYQGGEQFF.

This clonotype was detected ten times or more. CDR3 residues: CASTLVGNTEAFF. CDR3 bases: TGCGCCAGCACCTTAGTGGGAAACACTGAAGCTTTCTTT. The chain couples TRBV5-1 to TRBJ1-1; D call uncertain. Germline values: CDR1 SGHRS, CDR2 YFSETQ. There are 13 residues in the CDR3. Trimming took 6 bases from V and 2 from J, leaving 11 bases between them.

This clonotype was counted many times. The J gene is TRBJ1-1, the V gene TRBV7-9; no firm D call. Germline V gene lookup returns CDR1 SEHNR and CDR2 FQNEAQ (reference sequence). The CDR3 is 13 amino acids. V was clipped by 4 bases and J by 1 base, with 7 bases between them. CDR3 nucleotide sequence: TGTGCCAGCAGCTCCCAGCAGAACACTGAAGCTTTCTTT. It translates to CASSSQQNTEAFF.

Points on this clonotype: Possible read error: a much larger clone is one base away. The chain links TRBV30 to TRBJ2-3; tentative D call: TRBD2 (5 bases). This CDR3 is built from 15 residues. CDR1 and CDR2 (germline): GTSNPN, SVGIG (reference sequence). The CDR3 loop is CVWIRRSGSTDTQYF. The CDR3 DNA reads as TGTGTCTGGATTAGAAGGTCGGGGAGCACAGATACGCAGTATTTT.

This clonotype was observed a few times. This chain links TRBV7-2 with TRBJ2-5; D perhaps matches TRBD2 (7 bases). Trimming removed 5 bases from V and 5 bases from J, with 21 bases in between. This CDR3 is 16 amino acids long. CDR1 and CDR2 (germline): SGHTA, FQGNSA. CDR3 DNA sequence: TGTGCCAGCAGCCCTAGGGGGGGGGTCACTCCGGAGACCCAGTACTTC. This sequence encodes CASSPRGGVTPETQYF. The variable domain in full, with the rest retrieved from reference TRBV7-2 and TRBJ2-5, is GAGVSQSPSNKVTEKGKDVELRCDPISGHTALYWYRQSLGQGLEFLIYFQGNSAPDKSGLPSDRFSAERTGGSVSTLTIQRTQQEDSAVYLCASSPRGGVTPETQYFGPGTRLLVL.

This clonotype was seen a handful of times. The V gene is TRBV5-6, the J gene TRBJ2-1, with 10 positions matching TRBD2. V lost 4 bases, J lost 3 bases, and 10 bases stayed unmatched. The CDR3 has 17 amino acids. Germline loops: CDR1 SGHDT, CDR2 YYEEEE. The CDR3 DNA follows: TGTGCCAGCAGCCGGGGGGGGAGGACTAGCGGCTACAATGAGCAGTTCTTC. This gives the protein CASSRGGRTSGYNEQFF.

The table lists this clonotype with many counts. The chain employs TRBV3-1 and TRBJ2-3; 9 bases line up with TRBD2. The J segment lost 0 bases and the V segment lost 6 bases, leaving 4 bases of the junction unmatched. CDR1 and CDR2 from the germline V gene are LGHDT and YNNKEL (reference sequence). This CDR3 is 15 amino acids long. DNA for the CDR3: TGTGCCAGCAGTCCAACTAGCGGGAGCACAGATACGCAGTATTTT. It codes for CASSPTSGSTDTQYF.